A selection of T cell receptor beta chains follows, all from one sample in a study of control samples from healthy donors and cancer patients. Method: immunoSEQ multiplex PCR; TCRdb's copy keeps in-frame clones and lacks some. The sample has fewer than 20,000 clones, about 86% seen once. Sequencing was performed on PBMCs. These TCRs come from a woman in her 70s with colorectal cancer. Both conserved end residues are part of each CDR3. The order of the fields is J gene, V gene, CDR3 protein.

>TRBJ1-1|TRBV5-5
CASSLRESMNRGAFF
>TRBJ1-5|TRBV19
CASSGQGTISNQPQHF
>TRBJ2-5|TRBV4-2
CASSQGPRETQYF
>TRBJ2-1|TRBV14
CASSQARLANEQFF
>TRBJ2-7|TRBV12-3/TRBV12-4
CASSGGSRQYF
>TRBJ2-7|TRBV5-1
CASSAGTSGYEQYF
>TRBJ1-4|TRBV5-1
CASSEQGAVTNEKLFF
>TRBJ2-7|TRBV5-4
CASSYTDSYEQYF
>TRBJ2-2|TRBV4-2
CASSQARGGGGTGELFF
>TRBJ1-6|TRBV7-2
CASSLGAGNSPLHF
>TRBJ2-6|TRBV7-2
CASSWGSGANVLTF
>TRBJ1-1|TRBV27
CASTRGTEAFF
>TRBJ1-2|TRBV20-1
CSGNSNYGYTF
>TRBJ2-7|TRBV27
CASSLKLSYEQYF
>TRBJ2-1|TRBV5-1
CASSLAGLAVYNEQFF
>TRBJ2-7|TRBV12-5
CASGLVLGPTGNEQYF
>TRBJ2-2|TRBV4-2
CASTLTQGTNTGELFF